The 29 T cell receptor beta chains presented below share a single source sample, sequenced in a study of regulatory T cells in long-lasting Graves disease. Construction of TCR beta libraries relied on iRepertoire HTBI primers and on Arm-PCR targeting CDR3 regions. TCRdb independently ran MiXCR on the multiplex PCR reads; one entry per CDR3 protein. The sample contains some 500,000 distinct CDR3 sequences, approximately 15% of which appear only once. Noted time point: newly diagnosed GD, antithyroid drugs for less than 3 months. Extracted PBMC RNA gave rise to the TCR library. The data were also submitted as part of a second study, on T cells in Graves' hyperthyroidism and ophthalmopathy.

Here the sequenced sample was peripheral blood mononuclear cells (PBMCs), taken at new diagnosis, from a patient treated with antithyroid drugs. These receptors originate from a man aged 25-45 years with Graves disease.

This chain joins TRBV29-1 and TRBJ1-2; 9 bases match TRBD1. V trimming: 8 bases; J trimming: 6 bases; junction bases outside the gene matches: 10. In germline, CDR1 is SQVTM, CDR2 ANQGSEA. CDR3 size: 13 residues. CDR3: CSTKDRGVHGYTF. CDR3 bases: TGCAGCACCAAGGACAGGGGAGTACATGGCTACACCTTC.

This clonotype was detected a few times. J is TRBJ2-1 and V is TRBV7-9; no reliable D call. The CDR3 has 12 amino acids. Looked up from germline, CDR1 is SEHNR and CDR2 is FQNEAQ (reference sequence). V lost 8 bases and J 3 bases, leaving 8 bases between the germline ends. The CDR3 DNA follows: TGTGCCAGCCAATGGAACTACAATGAGCAGTTCTTC. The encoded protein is CASQWNYNEQFF.

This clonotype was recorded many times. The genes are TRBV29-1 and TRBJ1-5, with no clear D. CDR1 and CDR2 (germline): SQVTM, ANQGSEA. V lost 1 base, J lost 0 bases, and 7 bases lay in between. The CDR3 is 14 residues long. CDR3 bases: TGCAGCGTTGAAGTTCAAGATAGCAATCAGCCCCAGCATTTT. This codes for CSVEVQDSNQPQHF. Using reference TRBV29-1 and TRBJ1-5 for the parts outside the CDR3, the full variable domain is SAVISQKPSRDICQRGTSLTIQCQVDSQVTMMFWYRQQPGQSLTLIATANQGSEATYESGFVIDKFPISRPNLTFSTLTVSNMSPEDSSIYLCSVEVQDSNQPQHFGDGTRLSIL.

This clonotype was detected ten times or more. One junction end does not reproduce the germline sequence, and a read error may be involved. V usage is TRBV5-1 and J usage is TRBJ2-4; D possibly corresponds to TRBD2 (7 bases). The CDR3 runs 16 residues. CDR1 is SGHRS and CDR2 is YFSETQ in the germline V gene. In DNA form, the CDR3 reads TGTGCCAGCAGCTTAGGGGGGGCAGTAGCCAAAAACATTCAGTACTTC. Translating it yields CASSLGGAVAKNIQYF.

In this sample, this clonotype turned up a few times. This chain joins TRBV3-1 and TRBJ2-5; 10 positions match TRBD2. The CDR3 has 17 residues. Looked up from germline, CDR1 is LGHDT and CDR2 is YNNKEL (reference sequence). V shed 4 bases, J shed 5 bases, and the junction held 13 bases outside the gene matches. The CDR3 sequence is CASSLFASGSHGETQYF. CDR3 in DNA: TGTGCCAGCAGCCTGTTCGCTAGCGGGAGTCACGGGGAGACCCAGTACTTC.

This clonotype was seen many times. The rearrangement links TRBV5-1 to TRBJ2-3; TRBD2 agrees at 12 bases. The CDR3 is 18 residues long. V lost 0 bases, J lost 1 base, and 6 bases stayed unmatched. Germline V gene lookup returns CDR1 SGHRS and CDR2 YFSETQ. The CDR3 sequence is CASSLARTSGIGTDTQYF. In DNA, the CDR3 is TGCGCCAGCAGCTTGGCCCGGACTAGCGGGATTGGCACAGATACGCAGTATTTT. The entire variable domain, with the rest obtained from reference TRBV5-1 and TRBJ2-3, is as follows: KAGVTQTPRYLIKTRGQQVTLSCSPISGHRSVSWYQQTPGQGLQFLFEYFSETQRNKGNFPGRFSGRQFSNSRSEMNVSTLELGDSALYLCASSLARTSGIGTDTQYFGPGTRLTVL.

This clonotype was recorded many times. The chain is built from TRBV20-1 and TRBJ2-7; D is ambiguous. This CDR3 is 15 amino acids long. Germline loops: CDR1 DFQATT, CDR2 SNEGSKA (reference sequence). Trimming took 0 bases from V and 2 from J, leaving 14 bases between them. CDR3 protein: CSARDTGVRAYEQYF. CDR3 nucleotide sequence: TGCAGTGCTAGAGATACCGGAGTACGGGCCTACGAGCAGTACTTC.

The CDR3 is CATPNLVSHGNTIYF. CDR3 sequence (DNA): TGCGCCACCCCTAACTTGGTTAGCCACGGAAACACCATATATTTT. The V gene is TRBV10-1, the J gene TRBJ1-3; D call uncertain. Germline values: CDR1 WNHNN, CDR2 SYGVQD (reference sequence). Trimming left V 10 bases short and J 4 bases short, with 20 bases between. This CDR3 contains 15 residues.

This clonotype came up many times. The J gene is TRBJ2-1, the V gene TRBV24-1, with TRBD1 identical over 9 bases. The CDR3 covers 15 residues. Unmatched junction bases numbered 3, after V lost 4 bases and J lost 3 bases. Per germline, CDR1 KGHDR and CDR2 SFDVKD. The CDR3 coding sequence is TGTGCCACCAGTGACACAGGGGGCCTCTACAATGAGCAGTTCTTC. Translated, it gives CATSDTGGLYNEQFF.

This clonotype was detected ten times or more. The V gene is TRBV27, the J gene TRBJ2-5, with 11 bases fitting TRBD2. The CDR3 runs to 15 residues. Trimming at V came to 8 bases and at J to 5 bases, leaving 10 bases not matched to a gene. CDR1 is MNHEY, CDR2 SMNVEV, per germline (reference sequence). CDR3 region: CASASTSGSGETQYF. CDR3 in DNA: TGTGCCAGCGCTTCTACTAGCGGGAGTGGGGAGACCCAGTACTTC.

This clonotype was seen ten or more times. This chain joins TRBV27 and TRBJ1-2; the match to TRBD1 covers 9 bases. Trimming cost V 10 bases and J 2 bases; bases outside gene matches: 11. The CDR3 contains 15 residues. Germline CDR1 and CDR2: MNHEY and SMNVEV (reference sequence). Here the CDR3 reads CAIPRGTGKNYGYTF. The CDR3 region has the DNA TGTGCCATCCCCCGGGGGACAGGGAAAAACTATGGCTACACCTTC.

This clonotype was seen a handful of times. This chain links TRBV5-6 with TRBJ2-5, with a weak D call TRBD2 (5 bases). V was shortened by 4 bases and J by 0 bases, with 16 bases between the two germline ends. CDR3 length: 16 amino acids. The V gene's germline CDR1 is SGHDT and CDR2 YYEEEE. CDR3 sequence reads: CASSRVRGRYQETQYF. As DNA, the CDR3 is TGTGCCAGCAGCCGGGTTCGGGGAAGGTACCAAGAGACCCAGTACTTC.

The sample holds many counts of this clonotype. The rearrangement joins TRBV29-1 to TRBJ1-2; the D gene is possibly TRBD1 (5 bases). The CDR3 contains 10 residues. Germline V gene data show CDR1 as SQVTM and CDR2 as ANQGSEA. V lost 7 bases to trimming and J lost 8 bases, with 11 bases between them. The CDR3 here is CSGGTEGYTF. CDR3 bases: TGCAGCGGGGGGACGGAGGGCTACACCTTC.

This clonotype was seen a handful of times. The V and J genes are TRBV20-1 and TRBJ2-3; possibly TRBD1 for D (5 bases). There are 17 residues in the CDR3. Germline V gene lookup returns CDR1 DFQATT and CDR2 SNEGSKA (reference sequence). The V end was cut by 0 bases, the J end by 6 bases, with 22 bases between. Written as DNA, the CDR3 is TGCAGTGCTAGAGATCCCGACTTAGGGGCACTTAGGGATACGCAGTATTTT. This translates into CSARDPDLGALRDTQYF.

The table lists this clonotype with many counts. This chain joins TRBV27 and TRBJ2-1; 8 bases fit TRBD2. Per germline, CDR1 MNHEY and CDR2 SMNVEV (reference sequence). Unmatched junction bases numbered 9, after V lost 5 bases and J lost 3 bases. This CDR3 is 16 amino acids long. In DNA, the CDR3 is TGTGCCAGCAGTCCCCTGGGGGCGGGAGGCTACAATGAGCAGTTCTTC. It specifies CASSPLGAGGYNEQFF.

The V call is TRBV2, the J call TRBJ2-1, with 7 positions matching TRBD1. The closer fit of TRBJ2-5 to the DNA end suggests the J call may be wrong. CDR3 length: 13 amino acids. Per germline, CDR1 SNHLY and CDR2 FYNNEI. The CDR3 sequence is CASKPGQQETQYF. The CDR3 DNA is TGTGCCAGTAAGCCGGGACAGCAAGAGACCCAGTACTTC.

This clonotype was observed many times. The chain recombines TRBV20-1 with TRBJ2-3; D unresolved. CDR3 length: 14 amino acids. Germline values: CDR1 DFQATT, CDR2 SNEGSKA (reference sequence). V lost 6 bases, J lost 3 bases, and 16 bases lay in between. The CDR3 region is CSASPPLDTDTQYF. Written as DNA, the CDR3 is TGCAGTGCCAGCCCCCCCCTGGATACAGATACGCAGTATTTT.

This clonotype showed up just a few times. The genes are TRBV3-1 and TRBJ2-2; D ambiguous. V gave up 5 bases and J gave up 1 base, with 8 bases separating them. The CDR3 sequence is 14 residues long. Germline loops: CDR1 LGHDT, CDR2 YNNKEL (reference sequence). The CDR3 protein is CASSFNKNTGELFF. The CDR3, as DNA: TGTGCCAGCAGCTTCAACAAGAACACCGGGGAGCTGTTTTTT.

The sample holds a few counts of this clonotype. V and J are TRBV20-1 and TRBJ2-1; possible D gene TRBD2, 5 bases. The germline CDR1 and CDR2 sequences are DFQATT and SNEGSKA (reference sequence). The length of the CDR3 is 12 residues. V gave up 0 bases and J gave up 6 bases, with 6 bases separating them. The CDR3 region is CSARDRGNEQFF. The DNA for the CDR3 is TGCAGTGCTAGAGATCGGGGCAATGAGCAGTTCTTC.

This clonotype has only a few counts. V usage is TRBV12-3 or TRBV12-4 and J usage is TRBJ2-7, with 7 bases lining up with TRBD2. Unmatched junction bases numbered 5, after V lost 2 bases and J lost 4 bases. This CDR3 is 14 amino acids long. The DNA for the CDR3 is TGTGCCAGCAGTTTAAGCGGGGTGATTTACGAGCAGTACTTC. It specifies CASSLSGVIYEQYF.

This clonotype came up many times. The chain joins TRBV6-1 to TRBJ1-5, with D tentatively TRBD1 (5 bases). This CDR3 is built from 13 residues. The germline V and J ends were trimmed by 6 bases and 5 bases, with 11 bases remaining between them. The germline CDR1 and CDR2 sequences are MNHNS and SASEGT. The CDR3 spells CASSSDKDQPQHF. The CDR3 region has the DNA TGTGCCAGCAGCTCGGACAAGGATCAGCCCCAGCATTTT.

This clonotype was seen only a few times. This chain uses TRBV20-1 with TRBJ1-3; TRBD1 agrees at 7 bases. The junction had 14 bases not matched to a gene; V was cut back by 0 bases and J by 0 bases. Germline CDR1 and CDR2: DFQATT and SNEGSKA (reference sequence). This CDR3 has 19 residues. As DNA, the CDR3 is TGCAGTGCTAGAGACCTACAGGGGATCGTAGCCAGCTCTGGAAACACCATATATTTT. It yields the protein CSARDLQGIVASSGNTIYF.

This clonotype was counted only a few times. The CDR3 protein is CASTSGQLLEAFF. In DNA form, the CDR3 reads TGCGCCAGCACCTCAGGACAGTTGCTTGAAGCTTTCTTT. The chain links TRBV5-1 to TRBJ1-1; maybe TRBD1 (6 bases). The CDR3 has 13 residues. From germline, CDR1 is SGHRS and CDR2 YFSETQ. V shed 6 bases and J shed 7 bases, with 16 bases lying between them.

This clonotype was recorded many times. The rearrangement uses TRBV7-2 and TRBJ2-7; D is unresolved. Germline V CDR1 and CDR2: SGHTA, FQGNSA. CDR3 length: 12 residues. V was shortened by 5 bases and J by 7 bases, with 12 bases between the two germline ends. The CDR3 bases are TGTGCCAGCAGCCCCGATGAAGGGGAGCAGTACTTC. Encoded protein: CASSPDEGEQYF.

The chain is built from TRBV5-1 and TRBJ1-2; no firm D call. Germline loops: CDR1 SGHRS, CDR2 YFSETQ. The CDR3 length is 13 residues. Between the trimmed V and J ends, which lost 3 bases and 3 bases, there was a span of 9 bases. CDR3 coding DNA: TGCGCCAGCAGCTCACCAGATTACTATGGCTACACCTTC. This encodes CASSSPDYYGYTF.

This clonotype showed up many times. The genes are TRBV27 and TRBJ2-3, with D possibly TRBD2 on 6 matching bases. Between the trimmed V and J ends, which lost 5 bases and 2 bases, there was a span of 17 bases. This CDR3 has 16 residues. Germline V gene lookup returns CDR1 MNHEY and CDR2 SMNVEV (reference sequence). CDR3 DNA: TGTGCCAGCAGTCCCTATTTCGGCGGGAACACAGATACGCAGTATTTT. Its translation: CASSPYFGGNTDTQYF.

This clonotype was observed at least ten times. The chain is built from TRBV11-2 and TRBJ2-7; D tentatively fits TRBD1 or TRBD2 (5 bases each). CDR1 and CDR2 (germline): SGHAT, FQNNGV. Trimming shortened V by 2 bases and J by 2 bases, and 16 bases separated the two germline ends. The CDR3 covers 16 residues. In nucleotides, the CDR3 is TGTGCCAGCAGCTTACTCCAGGGAGAGGGGCCCTACGAGCAGTACTTC. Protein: CASSLLQGEGPYEQYF.

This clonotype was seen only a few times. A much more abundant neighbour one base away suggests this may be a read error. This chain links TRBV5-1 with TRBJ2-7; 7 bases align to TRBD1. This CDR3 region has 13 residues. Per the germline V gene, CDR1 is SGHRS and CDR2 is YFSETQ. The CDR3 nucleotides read TGTGCCAGCAGCAAGACAGGGTCCTACGAGCAGTACTTC. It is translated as CASSKTGSYEQYF.

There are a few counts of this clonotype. The CDR3 sequence: CASSSGASGSTDTQYF. The DNA for the CDR3 is TGTGCCAGCAGTAGCGGGGCTAGCGGGAGTACAGATACGCAGTATTTT. The chain combines TRBV6-1 with TRBJ2-3, with 10 nucleotides matching TRBD2. The CDR3 has 16 amino acids. CDR1 is MNHNS, CDR2 SASEGT, per germline. V shed 5 bases and J 3 bases; nucleotides not matched to a gene: 8.